These 22 T cell receptor beta chains were sequenced from one sample in a study of T cell responses to AZD1222 COVID-19 vaccine. Measured with immunoSEQ multiplex PCR; TCRdb has only the in-frame clones, and not every one. With around 150,000 clones in the sample, the ten largest clones hold 2% to 2.5%. Sequences were obtained from peripheral blood. These receptors were obtained from an adult in good health.

The chain recombines TRBV18 with TRBJ1-2, with 9 bases that match TRBD1. Germline V CDR1 and CDR2: KGHSH, LQKENI. The CDR3 is 18 residues long. V shed 3 bases and J 1 base; nucleotides not matched to a gene: 12. The CDR3 region is CASSPKSPGQGVNYGYTF. DNA of the CDR3: TGTGCCAGCTCACCCAAATCCCCGGGACAGGGCGTTAACTATGGCTACACCTTC.

The J gene is TRBJ2-2, the V gene TRBV4-1, with 7 nucleotides matching TRBD1. Trimming at V came to 6 bases and at J to 0 bases, leaving 4 bases not matched to a gene. This CDR3 is built from 15 residues. The germline CDR1 and CDR2 sequences are MGHRA and YSYEKL. CDR3 in amino acids: CASRTDRTNTGELFF. The CDR3 DNA reads TGCGCCAGCAGAACGGACAGGACGAACACCGGGGAGCTGTTTTTT.

This sequence joins TRBV2 and TRBJ1-2, with D possibly matching TRBD1 (5 bases). The CDR3 totals 15 residues. Trimming shortened V by 10 bases and J by 4 bases, and 22 bases separated the two germline ends. Germline values: CDR1 SNHLY, CDR2 FYNNEI. CDR3 loop: CATKPQGIEVYGYTF. The CDR3, as DNA: TGTGCCACCAAACCTCAGGGAATAGAGGTCTATGGCTACACCTTC. Combining the CDR3 with reference TRBV2 and TRBJ1-2 gives the whole variable domain EPEVTQTPSHQVTQMGQEVILRCVPISNHLYFYWYRQILGQKVEFLVSFYNNEISEKSEIFDDQFSVERPDGSNFTLKIRSTKLEDSAMYFCATKPQGIEVYGYTFGSGTRLTVV.

The CDR3, as DNA: TGTGCCAGTAGTCAGGGACAGGGATATCTTAAAGCTTTCTTT. This codes for CASSQGQGYLKAFF. The gene calls are TRBV19 and TRBJ1-1, with 9 bases matching TRBD1. The germline V gene has CDR1 LNHDA and CDR2 SQIVND (reference sequence). Trimming cost V 5 bases and J 9 bases; bases outside gene matches: 10. The CDR3 runs to 14 residues.

J is TRBJ1-2 and V is TRBV12-3 or TRBV12-4; TRBD1 is a possible D gene (6 bases). The length of the CDR3 is 13 residues. Trimming took off 8 bases at V and 8 bases at J, with 18 bases between the two ends. Here the CDR3 DNA reads TGTGCCAGCGAGATAGGGGGATCTGGGGGCTACACCTTC. Encoded protein: CASEIGGSGGYTF.

The V call is TRBV7-2, the J call TRBJ1-1; 9 bases match TRBD1. The CDR3 is made up of 14 amino acids. Trimming removed 5 bases from V and 5 bases from J; junction bases left unmatched: 6. Germline assignment: CDR1 SGHTA and CDR2 FQGNSA. The CDR3 DNA reads as TGTGCCAGCAGCAAACCCGGGACAGGGACTGAAGCTTTCTTT. The encoded protein is CASSKPGTGTEAFF.

J is TRBJ2-5 and V is TRBV29-1, with D possibly matching TRBD1 (5 bases). Germline values: CDR1 SQVTM, CDR2 ANQGSEA. The V end was cut by 2 bases, the J end by 6 bases, with 16 bases between. The CDR3 has 14 amino acids. In DNA, the CDR3 is TGCAGCGTTGAATCAGACAGCCTTGGACAGACCCAGTACTTC. Residues: CSVESDSLGQTQYF.

The chain uses TRBV6-5 and TRBJ1-1; D may be TRBD1 (5 bases). CDR1 is MNHEY and CDR2 is SVGAGI in the germline V gene. V shed 2 bases and J shed 5 bases, with 9 bases lying between them. This CDR3 region has 13 residues. CDR3 nucleotides: TGTGCCAGCAGTTACAGGGGAGGGACTGAAGCTTTCTTT. It translates to CASSYRGGTEAFF.

CDR3 bases: TGTGCCAGCAGTTCCAGGGCTGAAGCTTTCTTT. The encoded protein is CASSSRAEAFF. The rearrangement uses TRBV28 and TRBJ1-1; TRBD1 is a possible D gene (5 bases). Trimming stripped 4 bases from V and 6 bases from J, with 6 bases between. The CDR3 covers 11 residues. Germline values: CDR1 MDHEN, CDR2 SYDVKM.

The V gene is TRBV9, the J gene TRBJ2-5; D unresolved. Trimming took 0 bases from V and 1 from J, leaving 7 bases between them. CDR3 length equals 14 residues. Germline CDR1 is SGDLS and CDR2 is YYNGEE. CDR3 DNA: TGTGCCAGCAGCGTAGGGGGAATCCAAGAGACCCAGTACTTC. Translation gives CASSVGGIQETQYF.

The chain joins TRBV6-5 to TRBJ2-1, with D possibly matching TRBD2 (5 bases). V lost 0 bases and J 3 bases, leaving 12 bases between the germline ends. Germline V gives CDR1 MNHEY, CDR2 SVGAGI. There are 16 residues in the CDR3. The CDR3 protein is CASSYSLAPFYNEQFF. CDR3 sequence (DNA): TGTGCCAGCAGTTACTCCTTAGCGCCCTTCTACAATGAGCAGTTCTTC.

CDR3 residues: CASSWGEETQYF. CDR3 DNA: TGTGCCAGCAGTTGGGGGGAAGAGACCCAGTACTTC. The chain couples TRBV2 to TRBJ2-5; possibly TRBD2 for D (6 bases). The CDR3 has 12 residues. V lost 5 bases and J lost 3, with 7 bases in between. Germline CDR1 is SNHLY and CDR2 is FYNNEI.

In DNA, the CDR3 is TGTGCCACCTCTCAGAGGGGACAGGGCAACTATGGCTACACCTTC. Translating gives CATSQRGQGNYGYTF. This chain connects TRBV15 to TRBJ1-2, with TRBD1 matching over 9 bases. V shed 8 bases, J shed 2 bases, and the junction held 9 bases outside the gene matches. The V gene's germline CDR1 is LNHNV and CDR2 YYDKDF (reference sequence). CDR3 length: 15 amino acids.

The chain employs TRBV19 and TRBJ1-4; D remains ambiguous. CDR1 is LNHDA and CDR2 is SQIVND in the germline V gene (reference sequence). The CDR3 contains 14 residues. V dropped 3 bases and J dropped 8 bases, with 13 bases sitting between them. The CDR3 region is CASSMSGSVEKLFF. CDR3 bases: TGTGCCAGTAGTATGTCCGGGTCGGTCGAAAAACTGTTTTTT.

The chain is built from TRBV7-2 and TRBJ1-3; D is undetermined. The CDR3 sequence is 16 residues long. Trimming took 1 base from V and 0 from J, leaving 10 bases between them. The V gene's germline CDR1 is SGHTA and CDR2 FQGNSA. The CDR3, as DNA: TGTGCCAGCAGCTTAGTGGGGTCGTACTCTGGAAACACCATATATTTT. Protein sequence: CASSLVGSYSGNTIYF.

The chain links TRBV3-1 (or the pseudogene TRBV3-2) to TRBJ1-1; 7 nucleotides align to TRBD1. In germline, CDR1 is LGHDT, CDR2 YNNKEL (reference sequence). V dropped 1 base and J dropped 9; count of bases not matched to a gene: 8. This CDR3 is built from 14 residues. The CDR3 sequence: CASSQGVWDRKAFF. Here the CDR3 DNA reads TGTGCCAGCAGCCAAGGAGTATGGGACAGAAAAGCTTTCTTT.

The gene calls are TRBV27 and TRBJ2-2; TRBD1 agrees at 9 bases. After removal of 6 bases from V and 8 bases from J, the junction contained 19 bases not matched to a gene. This CDR3 is 18 amino acids long. Looked up from germline, CDR1 is MNHEY and CDR2 is SMNVEV (reference sequence). As DNA, the CDR3 is TGTGCCAGCAGGACAGGGGGGGCAGGGCCTAATATGCCGGGGGAGCTGTTTTTT. Translated: CASRTGGAGPNMPGELFF.

V gene TRBV25-1 combines with J gene TRBJ1-1; D perhaps matches TRBD1 (6 bases). V gave up 1 base and J gave up 4 bases, with 13 bases separating them. The germline gives CDR1 MGHDK, CDR2 SYGVNS. CDR3 size: 15 residues. In DNA form, the CDR3 reads TGTGCCAGCAGTGAATTAGCCCAGGGGCGCACTGAAGCTTTCTTT. This translates into CASSELAQGRTEAFF.

The chain combines TRBV27 with TRBJ1-2; tentatively, D is TRBD1 (6 bases). This CDR3 is 13 amino acids long. V was cut by 1 base and J by 7 bases, with 10 bases left in between. CDR1 and CDR2 from the germline V gene are MNHEY and SMNVEV (reference sequence). This CDR3 is CASSLLGARGYTF. The CDR3 DNA follows: TGTGCCAGCAGTTTATTGGGGGCGCGTGGCTACACCTTC.

The chain combines TRBV20-1 with TRBJ2-7; the D is unclear. Germline V gene data show CDR1 as DFQATT and CDR2 as SNEGSKA (reference sequence). Trimming shortened V by 1 base and J by 1 base, and 2 bases separated the two germline ends. This CDR3 spans 11 amino acids. The DNA of the CDR3 is TGCAGTGCTAGAGGGTCCTACGAGCAGTACTTC. The encoded protein is CSARGSYEQYF.

The chain is built from TRBV28 and TRBJ2-7, with D tentatively TRBD2 (6 bases). From germline, CDR1 is MDHEN and CDR2 SYDVKM. V was cut by 7 bases and J by 1 base, with 20 bases left in between. The CDR3 loop spans 16 amino acids. The CDR3: CASTAADGGRSYEQYF. In nucleotides, the CDR3 is TGTGCCAGCACTGCCGCAGATGGAGGGAGGTCCTACGAGCAGTACTTC.

CDR3 amino acids: CASRSQQGRRDTEAFF. CDR3 nucleotides: TGTGCCAGCAGATCACAACAGGGGCGGAGGGACACTGAAGCTTTCTTT. The rearrangement joins TRBV6-6 to TRBJ1-1; TRBD1 agrees at 7 bases. The CDR3 length is 16 residues. Per the germline V gene, CDR1 is MNHNY and CDR2 is SVGAGI (reference sequence). V lost 6 bases, J lost 3 bases, and 13 bases stayed unmatched.